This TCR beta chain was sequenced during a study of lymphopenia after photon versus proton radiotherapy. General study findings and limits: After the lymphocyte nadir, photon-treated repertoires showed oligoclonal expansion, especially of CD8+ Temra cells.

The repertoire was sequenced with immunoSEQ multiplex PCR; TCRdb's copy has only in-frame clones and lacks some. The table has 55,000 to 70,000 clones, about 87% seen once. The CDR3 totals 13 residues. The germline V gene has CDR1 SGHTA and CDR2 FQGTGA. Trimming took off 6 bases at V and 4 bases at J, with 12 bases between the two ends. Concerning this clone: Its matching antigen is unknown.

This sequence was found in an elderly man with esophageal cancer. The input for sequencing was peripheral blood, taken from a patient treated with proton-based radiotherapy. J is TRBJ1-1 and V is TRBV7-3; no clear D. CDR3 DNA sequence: TGTGCCAGCAGTACCATTTGGGCCACTGAAGCTTTCTTT. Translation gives CASSTIWATEAFF.